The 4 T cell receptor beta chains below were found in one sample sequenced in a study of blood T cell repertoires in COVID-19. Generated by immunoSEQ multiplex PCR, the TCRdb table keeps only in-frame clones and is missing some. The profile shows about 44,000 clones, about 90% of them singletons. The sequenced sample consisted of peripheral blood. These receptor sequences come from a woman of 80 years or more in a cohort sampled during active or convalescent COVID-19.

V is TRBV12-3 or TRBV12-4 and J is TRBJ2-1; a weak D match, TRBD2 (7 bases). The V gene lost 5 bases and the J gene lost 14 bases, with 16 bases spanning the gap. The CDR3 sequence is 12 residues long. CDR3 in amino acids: CASSPRGAREFF. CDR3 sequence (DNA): TGTGCCAGCAGTCCCCGGGGGGCGCGGGAGTTCTTC.

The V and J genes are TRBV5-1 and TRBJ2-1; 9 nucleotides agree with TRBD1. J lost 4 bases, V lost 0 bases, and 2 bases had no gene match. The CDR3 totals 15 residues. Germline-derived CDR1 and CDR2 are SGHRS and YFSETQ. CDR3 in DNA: TGCGCCAGCAGCTTGGAAGGGACAGGGTACAATGAGCAGTTCTTC. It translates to CASSLEGTGYNEQFF.

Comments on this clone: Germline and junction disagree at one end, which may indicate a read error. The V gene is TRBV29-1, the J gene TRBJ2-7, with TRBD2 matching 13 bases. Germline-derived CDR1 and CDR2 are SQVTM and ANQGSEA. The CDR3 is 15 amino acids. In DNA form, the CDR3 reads TGCAGCGTCGAAGGACTAGCGGGAGCCCGGGTTGAGCAGTACTTC. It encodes CSVEGLAGARVEQYF.

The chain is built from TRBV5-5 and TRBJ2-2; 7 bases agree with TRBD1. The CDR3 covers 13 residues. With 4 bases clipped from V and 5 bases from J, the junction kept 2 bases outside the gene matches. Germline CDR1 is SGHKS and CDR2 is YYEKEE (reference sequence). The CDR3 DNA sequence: TGTGCCAGCAGCCTACAGGGGACCGGGGAGCTGTTTTTT. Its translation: CASSLQGTGELFF.